A selection of T cell receptor beta chains follows, all from one sample in a study of shared clonotypes between healthy human individuals. Method: immunoSEQ multiplex PCR; TCRdb's copy keeps in-frame clones and lacks some. The data hold around 1.4 million clones, with around 98.5% observed a single time. Sequenced: naive CD4+ T cells sorted from blood. Receptor source: a man between 25 and 39 years old in good health. The CDR3 runs from the conserved cysteine through the conserved F or W. D genes are given only for firm matches. A clone size is listed for some rows: how often the clone was seen (once, few, many), or a class if it is expanded.

v_gene: TRBV5-4; j_gene: TRBJ2-7; abundance: NA; d_gene: TRBD1; CDR3aa: CASSSPGQGKGIYEQYF; CDR3nt: TGTGCCAGCAGCTCACCGGGACAGGGAAAGGGGATTTACGAGCAGTACTTC
v_gene: TRBV5-1; j_gene: TRBJ2-7; abundance: NA; d_gene: NA; CDR3aa: CASSLGGDDYEQYF; CDR3nt: TGCGCCAGCAGCTTGGGTGGGGACGACTACGAGCAGTACTTC
v_gene: TRBV7-2; j_gene: TRBJ2-7; abundance: once; d_gene: NA; CDR3aa: CASSSPGGVLSYEQYF; CDR3nt: TGTGCCAGCAGCTCCCCAGGAGGGGTCCTCTCCTACGAGCAGTACTTC
v_gene: TRBV29-1; j_gene: TRBJ2-5; abundance: NA; d_gene: TRBD2; CDR3aa: CSVELLAGGWGETQYF; CDR3nt: TGCAGCGTTGAGTTGCTAGCGGGAGGGTGGGGAGAGACCCAGTACTTC
v_gene: TRBV4-2; j_gene: TRBJ2-3; abundance: NA; d_gene: NA; CDR3aa: CASSQGAGTDTQYF; CDR3nt: TGTGCCAGCAGCCAAGGCGCGGGCACAGATACGCAGTATTTT
v_gene: TRBV11-2; j_gene: TRBJ2-7; abundance: NA; d_gene: NA; CDR3aa: CASSSGPREQYF; CDR3nt: TGTGCCAGCAGCTCAGGACCGCGTGAGCAGTACTTC
v_gene: TRBV7-2; j_gene: TRBJ2-1; abundance: once; d_gene: NA; CDR3aa: CASSPLGAWGQFF; CDR3nt: TGTGCCAGCAGCCCTCTGGGGGCTTGGGGGCAGTTCTTC
v_gene: TRBV5-8; j_gene: TRBJ2-1; abundance: NA; d_gene: TRBD2; CDR3aa: CASSLGLAGLNEQFF; CDR3nt: TGTGCCAGCAGCTTGGGACTAGCGGGACTCAATGAGCAGTTCTTC
v_gene: TRBV6-5; j_gene: TRBJ2-5; abundance: once; d_gene: NA; CDR3aa: CASSYGNAGAQETQYF; CDR3nt: TGTGCCAGCAGTTACGGGAACGCGGGCGCCCAAGAGACCCAGTACTTC
v_gene: TRBV27; j_gene: TRBJ2-7; abundance: NA; d_gene: TRBD2; CDR3aa: CASSLLRTSGAQYF; CDR3nt: TGTGCCAGCAGTCTCCTGCGGACTAGCGGAGCGCAGTACTTC
v_gene: TRBV4-3; j_gene: TRBJ1-4; abundance: NA; d_gene: NA; CDR3aa: CASSQEARGNEKLFF; CDR3nt: TGCGCCAGCAGCCAAGAAGCAAGGGGTAATGAAAAACTGTTTTTT
v_gene: TRBV11-3; j_gene: TRBJ2-2; abundance: NA; d_gene: NA; CDR3aa: CASTAGANTGELFF; CDR3nt: TGTGCCAGCACGGCGGGCGCGAACACCGGGGAGCTGTTTTTT
v_gene: TRBV19; j_gene: TRBJ1-5; abundance: NA; d_gene: TRBD1; CDR3aa: CASRSPMDREVDQPQHF; CDR3nt: TGTGCCAGTAGATCTCCGATGGACAGGGAGGTTGATCAGCCCCAGCATTTT
v_gene: TRBV4-3; j_gene: TRBJ2-2; abundance: NA; d_gene: NA; CDR3aa: CASSQDRRLPGELFF; CDR3nt: TGCGCCAGCAGCCAAGATCGGAGGCTACCCGGGGAGCTGTTTTTT
v_gene: TRBV6-5; j_gene: TRBJ2-7; abundance: once; d_gene: TRBD1; CDR3aa: CASSGEGQGSYEQYF; CDR3nt: TGTGCCAGCAGTGGGGAGGGACAGGGGAGCTACGAGCAGTACTTC
v_gene: TRBV7-3; j_gene: TRBJ2-7; abundance: NA; d_gene: NA; CDR3aa: CASSLSPGGEQYF; CDR3nt: TGTGCCAGCAGCTTAAGCCCGGGCGGGGAGCAGTACTTC
v_gene: TRBV28; j_gene: TRBJ2-7; abundance: NA; d_gene: NA; CDR3aa: CASSFGGSGSYEQYF; CDR3nt: TGTGCCAGCAGTTTCGGGGGCTCAGGCTCCTACGAGCAGTACTTC
v_gene: TRBV18; j_gene: TRBJ2-1; abundance: NA; d_gene: TRBD2; CDR3aa: CASSLSTSGTIEQFF; CDR3nt: TGTGCCAGCTCACTCTCGACTAGCGGGACGATTGAGCAGTTCTTC
v_gene: TRBV7-9; j_gene: TRBJ1-1; abundance: NA; d_gene: NA; CDR3aa: CASSLSGGLGTEAFF; CDR3nt: TGTGCCAGCAGCTTAAGTGGAGGACTAGGTACTGAAGCTTTCTTT
v_gene: TRBV15; j_gene: TRBJ2-7; abundance: NA; d_gene: TRBD1; CDR3aa: CATRTGTVRSGEQYF; CDR3nt: TGTGCCACCAGAACCGGGACAGTCCGAAGCGGCGAGCAGTACTTC
v_gene: TRBV28; j_gene: TRBJ2-4; abundance: NA; d_gene: TRBD2; CDR3aa: CASSLFSGSYIQYF; CDR3nt: TGTGCCAGCAGTTTGTTTAGCGGGAGCTACATTCAGTACTTC
v_gene: TRBV28; j_gene: TRBJ2-1; abundance: NA; d_gene: NA; CDR3aa: CATQFRNEQFF; CDR3nt: TGTGCCACGCAGTTTCGCAATGAGCAGTTCTTC
v_gene: TRBV29-1; j_gene: TRBJ1-2; abundance: NA; d_gene: NA; CDR3aa: CSASGGYGYTF; CDR3nt: TGCAGCGCTTCGGGAGGTTACGGCTACACCTTC
v_gene: TRBV5-4; j_gene: TRBJ2-5; abundance: NA; d_gene: TRBD1; CDR3aa: CASSREGDRGTETQYF; CDR3nt: TGTGCCAGCAGCCGCGAAGGGGACAGGGGGACAGAGACCCAGTACTTC
v_gene: TRBV5-1; j_gene: TRBJ2-3; abundance: NA; d_gene: NA; CDR3aa: CASSLGGGTDTQYF; CDR3nt: TGCGCCAGCAGCTTGGGAGGGGGCACAGATACGCAGTATTTT
v_gene: TRBV2; j_gene: TRBJ2-7; abundance: NA; d_gene: NA; CDR3aa: CASSELARIGEQYF; CDR3nt: TGTGCCAGCAGTGAACTAGCGCGGATCGGCGAGCAGTACTTC
v_gene: TRBV27; j_gene: TRBJ1-2; abundance: NA; d_gene: NA; CDR3aa: CASKGLGRAGANYGYTF; CDR3nt: TGTGCCAGCAAGGGACTCGGCAGGGCGGGAGCTAACTATGGCTACACCTTC
v_gene: TRBV5-4; j_gene: TRBJ2-2; abundance: NA; d_gene: NA; CDR3aa: CASSPGGRPPGTGELFF; CDR3nt: TGTGCCAGCAGCCCCGGCGGGCGACCCCCGGGCACCGGGGAGCTGTTTTTT
v_gene: TRBV19; j_gene: TRBJ2-3; abundance: NA; d_gene: TRBD2; CDR3aa: CASSPRVLAATTDTQYF; CDR3nt: TGTGCCAGTAGTCCGAGGGTCCTAGCGGCCACCACAGATACGCAGTATTTT
v_gene: TRBV9; j_gene: TRBJ2-3; abundance: NA; d_gene: NA; CDR3aa: CASSQSPGLSTDTQYF; CDR3nt: TGTGCCAGCAGCCAGAGTCCGGGCCTGAGTACAGATACGCAGTATTTT
v_gene: TRBV5-6; j_gene: TRBJ2-3; abundance: NA; d_gene: NA; CDR3aa: CASSLYRGVGTDTQYF; CDR3nt: TGTGCCAGCAGCTTGTATAGGGGGGTAGGCACAGATACGCAGTATTTT
v_gene: TRBV5-1; j_gene: TRBJ2-7; abundance: NA; d_gene: TRBD1; CDR3aa: CASSLGPGQGDEEAYEQYF; CDR3nt: TGCGCCAGCAGCTTGGGGCCGGGACAGGGGGATGAGGAAGCCTACGAGCAGTACTTC
v_gene: TRBV10-3; j_gene: TRBJ2-3; abundance: NA; d_gene: TRBD2; CDR3aa: CAISGLAGETDTQYF; CDR3nt: TGTGCCATCAGTGGACTAGCGGGGGAAACAGATACGCAGTATTTT
v_gene: TRBV29-1; j_gene: TRBJ2-1; abundance: NA; d_gene: NA; CDR3aa: CSVATYNEQFF; CDR3nt: TGCAGCGTTGCTACCTACAATGAGCAGTTCTTC
v_gene: TRBV9; j_gene: TRBJ2-1; abundance: NA; d_gene: TRBD2; CDR3aa: CASSVGPGLAGYNEQFF; CDR3nt: TGTGCCAGCAGCGTAGGCCCCGGACTAGCGGGTTACAATGAGCAGTTCTTC
v_gene: TRBV15; j_gene: TRBJ2-7; abundance: NA; d_gene: TRBD1; CDR3aa: CATSRGGGQSYEQYF; CDR3nt: TGTGCCACCAGCAGAGGAGGGGGACAGTCCTACGAGCAGTACTTC
v_gene: TRBV5-1; j_gene: TRBJ2-2; abundance: once; d_gene: NA; CDR3aa: CASSLANRGTLAGELFF; CDR3nt: TGCGCCAGCAGCTTGGCCAATAGAGGGACCCTCGCCGGGGAGCTGTTTTTT
v_gene: TRBV7-7; j_gene: TRBJ2-2; abundance: NA; d_gene: TRBD2; CDR3aa: CASSPVTSGSTGELFF; CDR3nt: TGTGCCAGCAGCCCAGTGACTAGCGGGAGCACCGGGGAGCTGTTTTTT
v_gene: TRBV11-2; j_gene: TRBJ2-3; abundance: once; d_gene: TRBD1; CDR3aa: CASSPTGQGRADTQYF; CDR3nt: TGTGCCAGCAGCCCTACCGGACAGGGGAGGGCAGATACGCAGTATTTT
v_gene: TRBV11-3; j_gene: TRBJ2-2; abundance: NA; d_gene: NA; CDR3aa: CASSSKAGLTGELFF; CDR3nt: TGTGCCAGCAGCTCAAAGGCAGGGTTGACCGGGGAGCTGTTTTTT